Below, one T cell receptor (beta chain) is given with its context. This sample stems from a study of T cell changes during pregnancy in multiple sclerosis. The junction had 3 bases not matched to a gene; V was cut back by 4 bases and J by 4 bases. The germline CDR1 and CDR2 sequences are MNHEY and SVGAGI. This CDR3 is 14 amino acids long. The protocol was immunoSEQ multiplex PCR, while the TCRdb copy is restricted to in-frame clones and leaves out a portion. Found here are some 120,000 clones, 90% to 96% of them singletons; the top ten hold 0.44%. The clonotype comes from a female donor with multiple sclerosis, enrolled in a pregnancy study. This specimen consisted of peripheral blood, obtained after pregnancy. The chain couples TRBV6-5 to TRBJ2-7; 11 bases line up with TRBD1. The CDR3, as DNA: TGTGCCAGCAGTTGGACAGGGGGCAGTTACGAGCAGTACTTC. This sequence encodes CASSWTGGSYEQYF.